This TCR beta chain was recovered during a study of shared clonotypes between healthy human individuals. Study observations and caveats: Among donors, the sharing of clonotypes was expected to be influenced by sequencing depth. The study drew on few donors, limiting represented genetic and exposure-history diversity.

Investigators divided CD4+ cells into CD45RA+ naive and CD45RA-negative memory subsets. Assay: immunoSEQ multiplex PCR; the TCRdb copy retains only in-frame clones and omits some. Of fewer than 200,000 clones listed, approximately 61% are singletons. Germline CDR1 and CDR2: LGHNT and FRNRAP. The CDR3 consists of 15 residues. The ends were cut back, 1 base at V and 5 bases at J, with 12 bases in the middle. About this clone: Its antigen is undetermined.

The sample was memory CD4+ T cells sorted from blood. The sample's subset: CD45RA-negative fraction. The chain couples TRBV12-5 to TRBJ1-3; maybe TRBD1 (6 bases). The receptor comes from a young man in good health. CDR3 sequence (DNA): TGTGCTAGTGGTTTGGACCGACAGGCCCGAAACACCATATATTTT. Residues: CASGLDRQARNTIYF.